This TCR beta chain emerged from a study of T cell repertoires in cytomegalovirus infection. About the research overall: Carrying CMV and the relevant HLA type showed in public TCR beta signatures. Overall study results and limits: In two of eight donors, the top clonotype was HLA-C-restricted CMV-specific. There were carriers of CMV plus the relevant HLA, and cumulative public TCR beta family frequency identified them.

TCRdb processed the reads anew with MiXCR; each CDR3 protein has one entry. The sample contains 180,000 or so distinct CDR3 sequences, 17% of which appear only once. The ends were cut back, 4 bases at V and 0 bases at J, with 9 bases in the middle. The CDR3 sequence is 14 residues long. The germline CDR1 and CDR2 sequences are SEHNR and FQNEAQ (reference sequence). This clonotype was counted a few times. The antigen is undetermined. Sequencing used CD8+ T cells from PBMCs. The TCR originated in a human donor in good health (CMV status not recorded). Some clones in this sample may be carry-over from other donors' samples. This chain connects TRBV7-9 to TRBJ1-1, with a tentative D call TRBD1 (5 bases). This chain's CDR3 is CASSSRDMNTEAFF. The CDR3 coding sequence is TGTGCCAGCAGCTCCAGGGATATGAACACTGAAGCTTTCTTT.